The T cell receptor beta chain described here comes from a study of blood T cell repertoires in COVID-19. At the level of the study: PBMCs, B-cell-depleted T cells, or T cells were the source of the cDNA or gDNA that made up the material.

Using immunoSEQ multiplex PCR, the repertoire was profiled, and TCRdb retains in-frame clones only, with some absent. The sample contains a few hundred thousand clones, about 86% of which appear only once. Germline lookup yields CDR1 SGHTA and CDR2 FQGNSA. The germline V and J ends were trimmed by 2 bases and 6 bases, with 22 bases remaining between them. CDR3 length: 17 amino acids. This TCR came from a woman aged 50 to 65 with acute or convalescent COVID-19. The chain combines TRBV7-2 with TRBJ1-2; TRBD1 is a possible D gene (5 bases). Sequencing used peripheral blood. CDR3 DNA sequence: TGTGCCAGCAGCTTACTCCCCACGCACCGGGGGTTAAATGGCTACACCTTC. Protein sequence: CASSLLPTHRGLNGYTF.